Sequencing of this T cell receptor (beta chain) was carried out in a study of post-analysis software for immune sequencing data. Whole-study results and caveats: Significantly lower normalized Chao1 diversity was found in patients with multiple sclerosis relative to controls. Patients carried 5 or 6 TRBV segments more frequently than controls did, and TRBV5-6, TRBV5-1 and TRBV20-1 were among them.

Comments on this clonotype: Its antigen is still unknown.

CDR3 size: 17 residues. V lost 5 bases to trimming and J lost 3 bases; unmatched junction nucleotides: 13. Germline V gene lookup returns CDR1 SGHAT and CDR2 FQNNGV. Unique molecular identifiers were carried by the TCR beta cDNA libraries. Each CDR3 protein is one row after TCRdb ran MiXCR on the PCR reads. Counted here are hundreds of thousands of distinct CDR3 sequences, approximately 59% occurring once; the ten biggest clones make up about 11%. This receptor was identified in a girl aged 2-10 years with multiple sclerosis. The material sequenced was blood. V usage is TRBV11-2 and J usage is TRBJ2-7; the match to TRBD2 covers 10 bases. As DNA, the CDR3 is TGTGCCAGCAGCCGCCGGGCCGGACTAGCGGACAACTACGAGCAGTACTTC. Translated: CASSRRAGLADNYEQYF. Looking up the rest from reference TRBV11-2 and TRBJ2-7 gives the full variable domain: EAGVAQSPRYKIIEKRQSVAFWCNPISGHATLYWYQQILGQGPKLLIQFQNNGVVDDSQLPKDRFSAERLKGVDSTLKIQPAKLEDSAVYLCASSRRAGLADNYEQYFGPGTRLTVT.